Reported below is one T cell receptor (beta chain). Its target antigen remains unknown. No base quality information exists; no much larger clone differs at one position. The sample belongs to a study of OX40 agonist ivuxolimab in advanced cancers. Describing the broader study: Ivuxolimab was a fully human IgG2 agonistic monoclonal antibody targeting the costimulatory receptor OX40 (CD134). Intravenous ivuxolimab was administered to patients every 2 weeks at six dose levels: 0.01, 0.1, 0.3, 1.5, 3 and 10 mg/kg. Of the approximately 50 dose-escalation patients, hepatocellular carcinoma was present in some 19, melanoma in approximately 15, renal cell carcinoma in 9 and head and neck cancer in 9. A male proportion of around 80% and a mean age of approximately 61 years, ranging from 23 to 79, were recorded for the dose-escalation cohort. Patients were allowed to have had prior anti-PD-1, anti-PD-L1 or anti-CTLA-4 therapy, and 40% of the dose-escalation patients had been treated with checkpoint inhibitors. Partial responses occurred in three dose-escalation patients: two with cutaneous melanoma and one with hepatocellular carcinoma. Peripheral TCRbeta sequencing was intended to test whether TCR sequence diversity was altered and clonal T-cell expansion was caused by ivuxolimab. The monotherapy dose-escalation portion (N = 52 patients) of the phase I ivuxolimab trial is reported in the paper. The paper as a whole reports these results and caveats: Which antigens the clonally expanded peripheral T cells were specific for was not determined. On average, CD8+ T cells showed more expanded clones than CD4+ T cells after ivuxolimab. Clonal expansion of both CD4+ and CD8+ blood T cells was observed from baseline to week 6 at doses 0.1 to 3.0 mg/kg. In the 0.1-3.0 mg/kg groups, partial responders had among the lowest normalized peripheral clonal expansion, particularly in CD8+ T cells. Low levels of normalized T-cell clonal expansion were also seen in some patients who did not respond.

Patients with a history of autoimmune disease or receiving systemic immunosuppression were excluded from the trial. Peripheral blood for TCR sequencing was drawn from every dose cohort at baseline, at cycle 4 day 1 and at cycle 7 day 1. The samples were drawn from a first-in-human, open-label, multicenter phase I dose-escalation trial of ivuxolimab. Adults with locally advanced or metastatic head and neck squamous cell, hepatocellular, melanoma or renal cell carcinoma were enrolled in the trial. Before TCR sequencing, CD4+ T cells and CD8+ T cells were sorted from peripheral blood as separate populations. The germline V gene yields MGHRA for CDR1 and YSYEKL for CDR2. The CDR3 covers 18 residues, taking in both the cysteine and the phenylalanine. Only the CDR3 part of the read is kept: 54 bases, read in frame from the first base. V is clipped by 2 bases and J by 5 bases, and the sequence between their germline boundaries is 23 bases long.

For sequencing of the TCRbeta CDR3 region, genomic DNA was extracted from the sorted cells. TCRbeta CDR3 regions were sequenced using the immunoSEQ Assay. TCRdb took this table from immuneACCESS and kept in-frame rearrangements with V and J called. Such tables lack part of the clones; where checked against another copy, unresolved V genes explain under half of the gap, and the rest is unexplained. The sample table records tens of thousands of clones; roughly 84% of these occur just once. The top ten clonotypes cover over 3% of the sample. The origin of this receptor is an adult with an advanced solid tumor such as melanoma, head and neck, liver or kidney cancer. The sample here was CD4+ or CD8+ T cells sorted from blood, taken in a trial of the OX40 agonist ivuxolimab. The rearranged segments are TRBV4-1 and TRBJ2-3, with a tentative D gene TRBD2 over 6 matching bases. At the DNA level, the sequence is TGCGCCAGCAGCCAACTTGGTATATCGGGACTGCTAAGAGATACGCAGTATTTT. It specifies CASSQLGISGLLRDTQYF.